This paragraph reports one TCR beta chain. Measured with immunoSEQ multiplex PCR; TCRdb has only the in-frame clones, and not every one. The sample carries about 160,000 clones, around nine tenths recorded once. This CDR3 spans 14 amino acids. V was pared by 2 bases and J by 4 bases, with 13 bases between. Germline V gene data show CDR1 as GTSNPN and CDR2 as SVGIG (reference sequence). These data belong to a study of cytomegalovirus exposure and HLA in healthy donors. The TCR originated in a woman aged 18-29 years in good health and CMV-seropositive. The source material was PBMCs. This chain links TRBV30 with TRBJ2-3; D may be TRBD2 (6 bases). CDR3 DNA: TGTGCCTGGAGTCCCGCCGGGGGATCAGATACGCAGTATTTT. As protein: CAWSPAGGSDTQYF.